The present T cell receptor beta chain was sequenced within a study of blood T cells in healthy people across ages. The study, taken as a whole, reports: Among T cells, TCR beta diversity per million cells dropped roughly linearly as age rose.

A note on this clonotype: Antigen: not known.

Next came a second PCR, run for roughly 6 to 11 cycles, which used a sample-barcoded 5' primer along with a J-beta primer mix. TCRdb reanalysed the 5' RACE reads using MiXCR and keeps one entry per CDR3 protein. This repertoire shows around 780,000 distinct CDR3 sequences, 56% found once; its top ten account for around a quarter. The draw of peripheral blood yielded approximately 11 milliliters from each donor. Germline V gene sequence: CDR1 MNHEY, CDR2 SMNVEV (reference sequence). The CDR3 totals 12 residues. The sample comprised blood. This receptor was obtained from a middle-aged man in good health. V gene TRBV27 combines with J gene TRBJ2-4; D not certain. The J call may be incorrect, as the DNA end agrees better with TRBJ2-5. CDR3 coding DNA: TGTGCCAGCGCGTCCGTAATAGAGACCCAGTACTTC. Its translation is CASASVIETQYF.